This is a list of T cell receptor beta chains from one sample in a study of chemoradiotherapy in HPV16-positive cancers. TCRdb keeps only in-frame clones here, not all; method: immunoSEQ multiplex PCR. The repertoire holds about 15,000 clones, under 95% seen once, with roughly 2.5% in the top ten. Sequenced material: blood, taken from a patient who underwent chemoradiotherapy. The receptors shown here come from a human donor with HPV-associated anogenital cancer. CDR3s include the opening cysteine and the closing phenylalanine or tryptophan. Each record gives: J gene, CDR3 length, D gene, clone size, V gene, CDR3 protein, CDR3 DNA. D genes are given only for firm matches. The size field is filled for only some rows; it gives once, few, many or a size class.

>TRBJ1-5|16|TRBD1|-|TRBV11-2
CASSPQGARSNQPQHF
TGTGCCAGCAGCCCTCAGGGGGCGCGGAGCAATCAGCCCCAGCATTTT
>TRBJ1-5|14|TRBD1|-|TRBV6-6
CASSPTGDSQPQHF
TGTGCCAGCTCCCCCACAGGGGATAGTCAGCCCCAGCATTTT
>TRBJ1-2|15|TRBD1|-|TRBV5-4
CASSYRQGTNYGYTF
TGTGCCAGCAGCTACCGACAGGGGACTAACTATGGCTACACCTTC
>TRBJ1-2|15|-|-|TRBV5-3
CASGKYSSNNYGYTF
TGTGCCAGCGGCAAGTACAGCTCTAACAACTATGGCTACACCTTC
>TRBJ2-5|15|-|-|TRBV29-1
CSVWGGAVIQETQYF
TGCAGCGTTTGGGGGGGGGCCGTAATCCAAGAGACCCAGTACTTC
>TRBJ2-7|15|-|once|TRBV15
CATSREVVGSYEQYF
TGTGCCACCAGCAGAGAGGTGGTCGGCTCCTACGAGCAGTACTTC
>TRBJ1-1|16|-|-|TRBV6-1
CASSEAPRRLNTEAFF
TGTGCCAGCAGTGAAGCCCCCAGGCGGCTGAACACTGAAGCTTTCTTT
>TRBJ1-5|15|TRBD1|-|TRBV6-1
CASSVRQGGNQPQHF
TGTGCCAGCAGTGTTCGACAGGGAGGCAATCAGCCCCAGCATTTT
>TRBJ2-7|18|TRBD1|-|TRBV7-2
CASSLRVTGTGSSYEQYF
TGTGCCAGCAGCTTAAGGGTTACCGGGACAGGAAGCTCCTACGAGCAGTACTTC
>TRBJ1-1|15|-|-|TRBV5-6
CASSSYGRRNTEAFF
TGTGCCAGCAGCAGCTATGGACGGAGGAACACTGAAGCTTTCTTT
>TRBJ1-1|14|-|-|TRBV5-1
CASRPVGANTEAFF
TGCGCCAGCAGACCTGTGGGGGCCAACACTGAAGCTTTCTTT
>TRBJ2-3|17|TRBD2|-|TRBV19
CASSIPKGRGARDTQYF
TGTGCCAGTAGTATCCCGAAGGGGCGGGGGGCCAGAGATACGCAGTATTTT
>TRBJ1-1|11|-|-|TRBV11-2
CASSLDLRAFF
TGTGCCAGCAGCTTAGATCTAAGAGCTTTCTTT
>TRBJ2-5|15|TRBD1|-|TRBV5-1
CASSLAAGGRETQYF
TGCGCCAGCAGCTTGGCGGCAGGGGGCAGGGAGACCCAGTACTTC
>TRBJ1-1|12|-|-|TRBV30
CAWTVHYTEAFF
TGTGCCTGGACGGTGCATTACACTGAAGCTTTCTTT
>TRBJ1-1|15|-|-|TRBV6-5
CASSYSNRVLTEAFF
TGTGCCAGCAGTTACTCTAACAGGGTGTTGACTGAAGCTTTCTTT
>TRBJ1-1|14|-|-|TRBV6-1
CASSKQGFGTEAFF
TGTGCCAGCAGTAAACAGGGCTTTGGCACTGAAGCTTTCTTT
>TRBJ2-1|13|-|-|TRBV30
CAWSPTETNEQFF
TGTGCCTGGAGTCCGACAGAAACTAATGAGCAGTTCTTC
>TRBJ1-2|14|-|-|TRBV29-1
CSVTRIFENYGYTF
TGCAGCGTCACGAGGATTTTTGAGAACTATGGCTACACCTTC
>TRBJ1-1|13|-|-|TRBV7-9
CASTHYRGTEAFF
TGTGCCAGCACCCATTATAGGGGCACTGAAGCTTTCTTT
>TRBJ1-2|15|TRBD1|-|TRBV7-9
CASTSFRQGALGYTF
TGTGCCAGCACCTCTTTTCGACAGGGGGCGCTTGGCTACACCTTC
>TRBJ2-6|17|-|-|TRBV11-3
CASSLQSSSSGANVLTF
TGTGCCAGCAGCTTGCAGAGCTCCAGCTCTGGGGCCAACGTCCTGACTTTC
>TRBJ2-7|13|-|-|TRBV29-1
CSVVPGQAYEQYF
TGCAGCGTTGTTCCGGGACAAGCCTACGAGCAGTACTTC
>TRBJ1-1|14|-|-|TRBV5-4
CASSLAARFSEAFF
TGTGCCAGCAGCTTGGCGGCGAGGTTCTCTGAAGCTTTCTTT
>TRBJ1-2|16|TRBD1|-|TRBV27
CASSPRTGLYSYGYTF
TGTGCCAGCAGTCCCCGGACAGGGCTTTATAGCTATGGCTACACCTTC
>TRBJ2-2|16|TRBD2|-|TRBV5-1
CASRGSSGGVTGELFF
TGCGCCAGCAGAGGGTCTAGCGGGGGTGTCACCGGGGAGCTGTTTTTT
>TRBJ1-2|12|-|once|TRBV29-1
CSVLDGSGGYTF
TGCAGCGTTCTGGACGGATCTGGAGGCTACACCTTC
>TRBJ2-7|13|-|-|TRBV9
CASSVVRSYEQYF
TGTGCCAGCAGCGTAGTTCGATCCTACGAGCAGTACTTC
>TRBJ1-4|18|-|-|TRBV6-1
CASSESVVGWGIDEKLFF
TGTGCCAGCAGTGAATCCGTCGTAGGGTGGGGTATTGATGAAAAACTGTTTTTT
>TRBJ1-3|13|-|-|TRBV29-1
CSVAIGSGNTIYF
TGCAGCGTCGCCATCGGCTCTGGAAACACCATATATTTT
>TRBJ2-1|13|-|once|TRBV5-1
CASSLVGSSEQFF
TGCGCCAGCAGCTTGGTGGGCAGTAGTGAGCAGTTCTTC
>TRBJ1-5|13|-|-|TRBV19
CASSLGAHQPQHF
TGTGCCAGTAGTTTGGGGGCCCATCAGCCCCAGCATTTT
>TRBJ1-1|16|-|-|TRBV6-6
CASSYSGRGRGTEAFF
TGTGCCAGCAGTTACTCCGGTCGTGGCAGGGGCACTGAAGCTTTCTTT
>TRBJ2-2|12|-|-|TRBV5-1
CASSFNTGELFF
TGCGCCAGCAGCTTTAACACCGGGGAGCTGTTTTTT
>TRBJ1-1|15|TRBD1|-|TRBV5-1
CASSLSTLTGAEAFF
TGCGCCAGCAGCCTGAGCACCCTGACAGGGGCTGAAGCTTTCTTT
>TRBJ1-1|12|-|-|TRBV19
CASLTGSTEAFF
TGTGCCAGTCTGACAGGCAGCACTGAAGCTTTCTTT
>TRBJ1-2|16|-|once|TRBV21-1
CASSKSPRGGVGSYTF
TGTGCCAGCAGCAAATCACCGCGGGGAGGGGTCGGTAGCTACACCTTC
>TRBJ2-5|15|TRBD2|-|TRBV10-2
CASRDGLAGLETQYF
TGCGCCAGCAGGGACGGACTAGCGGGGTTAGAGACCCAGTACTTC
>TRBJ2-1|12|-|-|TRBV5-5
CASSGINNEQFF
TGTGCCAGCAGCGGTATTAACAATGAGCAGTTCTTC
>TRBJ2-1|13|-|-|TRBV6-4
CASSEGRDNEQFF
TGTGCCAGCAGTGAGGGGCGCGACAATGAGCAGTTCTTC
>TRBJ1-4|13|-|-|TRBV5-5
CASSLGVGEKLFF
TGTGCCAGCAGCTTGGGTGTTGGGGAAAAACTGTTTTTT